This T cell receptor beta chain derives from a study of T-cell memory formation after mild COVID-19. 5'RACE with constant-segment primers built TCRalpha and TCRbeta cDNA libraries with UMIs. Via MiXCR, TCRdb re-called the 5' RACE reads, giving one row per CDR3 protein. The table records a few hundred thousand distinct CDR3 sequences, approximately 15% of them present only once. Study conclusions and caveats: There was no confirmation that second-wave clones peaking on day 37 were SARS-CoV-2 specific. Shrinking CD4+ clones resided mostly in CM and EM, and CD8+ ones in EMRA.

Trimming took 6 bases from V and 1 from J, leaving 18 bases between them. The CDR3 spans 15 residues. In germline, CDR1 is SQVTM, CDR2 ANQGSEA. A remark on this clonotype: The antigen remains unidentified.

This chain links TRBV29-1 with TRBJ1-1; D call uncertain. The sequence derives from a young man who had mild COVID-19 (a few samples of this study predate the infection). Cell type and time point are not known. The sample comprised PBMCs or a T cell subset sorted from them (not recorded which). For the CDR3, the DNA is TGCAGCGTAGACCCGGGAAGTCCGGCGAACACTGAAGCTTTCTTT. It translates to CSVDPGSPANTEAFF.